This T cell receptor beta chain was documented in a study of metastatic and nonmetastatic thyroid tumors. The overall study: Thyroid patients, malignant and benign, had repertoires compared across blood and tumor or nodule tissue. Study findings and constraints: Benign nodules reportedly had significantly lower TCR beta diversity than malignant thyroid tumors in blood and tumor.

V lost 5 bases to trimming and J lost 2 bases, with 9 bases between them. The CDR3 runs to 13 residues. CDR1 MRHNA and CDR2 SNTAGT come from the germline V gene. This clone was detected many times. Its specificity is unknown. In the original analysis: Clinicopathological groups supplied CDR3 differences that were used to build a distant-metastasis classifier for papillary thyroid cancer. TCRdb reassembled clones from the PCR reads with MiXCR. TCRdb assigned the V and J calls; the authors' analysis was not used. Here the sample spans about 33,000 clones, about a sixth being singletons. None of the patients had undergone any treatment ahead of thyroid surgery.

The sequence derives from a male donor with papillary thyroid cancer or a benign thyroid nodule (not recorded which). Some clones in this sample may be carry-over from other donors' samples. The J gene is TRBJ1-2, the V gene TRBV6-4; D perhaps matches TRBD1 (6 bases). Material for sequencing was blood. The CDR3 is CASSPGTNYGYTF. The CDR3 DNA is TGTGCCAGCAGTCCCGGGACAAACTATGGCTACACCTTC.